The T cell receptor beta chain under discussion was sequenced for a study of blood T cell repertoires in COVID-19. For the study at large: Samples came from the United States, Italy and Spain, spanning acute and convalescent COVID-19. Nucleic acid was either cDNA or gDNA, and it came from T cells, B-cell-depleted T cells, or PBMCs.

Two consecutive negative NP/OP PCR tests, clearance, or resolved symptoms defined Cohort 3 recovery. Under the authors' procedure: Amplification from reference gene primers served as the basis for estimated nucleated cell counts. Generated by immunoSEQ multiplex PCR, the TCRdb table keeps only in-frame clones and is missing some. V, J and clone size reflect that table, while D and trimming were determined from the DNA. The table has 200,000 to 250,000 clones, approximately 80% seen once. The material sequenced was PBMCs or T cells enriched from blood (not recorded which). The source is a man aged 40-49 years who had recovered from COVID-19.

The CDR3: CASSWDRGRVETQYF. DNA of the CDR3: TGTGCCAGCAGCTGGGACAGGGGGCGAGTAGAGACCCAGTACTTC. The V and J genes are TRBV5-8 and TRBJ2-5; TRBD1 matches 12 bases. The CDR3 has 15 amino acids. Germline V gives CDR1 SGHTS, CDR2 YDEGEE. Losses at the gene ends were 3 bases for V and 4 bases for J; bases not matched to a gene: 4.